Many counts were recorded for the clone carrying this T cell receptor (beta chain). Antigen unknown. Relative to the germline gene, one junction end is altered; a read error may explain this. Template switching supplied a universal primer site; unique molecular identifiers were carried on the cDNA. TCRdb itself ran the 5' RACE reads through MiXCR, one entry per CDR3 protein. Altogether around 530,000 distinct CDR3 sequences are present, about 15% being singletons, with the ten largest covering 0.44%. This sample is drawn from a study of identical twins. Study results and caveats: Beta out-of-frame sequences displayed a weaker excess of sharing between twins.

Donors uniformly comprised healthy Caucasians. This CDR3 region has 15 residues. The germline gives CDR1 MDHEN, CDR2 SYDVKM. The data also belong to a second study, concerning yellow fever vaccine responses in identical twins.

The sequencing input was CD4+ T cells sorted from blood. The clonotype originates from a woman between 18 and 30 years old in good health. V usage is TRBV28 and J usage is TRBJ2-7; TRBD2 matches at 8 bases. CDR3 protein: CASSLTGTSSYEQYF. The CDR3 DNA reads TGCGCCAGCAGCTTGACCGGGACTAGCTCCTACGAGCAGTACTTC. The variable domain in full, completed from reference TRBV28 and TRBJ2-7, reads DVKVTQSSRYLVKRTGEKVFLECVQDMDHENMFWYRQDPGLGLRLIYFSYDVKMKEKGDIPEGYSVSREKKERFSLILESASTNQTSMYLCASSLTGTSSYEQYFGPGTRLTVT.